This T cell receptor (beta chain) emerged from a study of cytomegalovirus exposure and HLA in healthy donors. Whole-study findings and limits: It was confirmed in vitro that a few of the CMV-associated chains were specific for CMV antigens.

With V trimmed by 2 bases and J by 2 bases, 3 bases remained unmatched. CDR1 is SGHRS and CDR2 is YFSETQ in the germline V gene. The CDR3 runs to 15 residues. PCR was performed using 60 Vbeta and 13 Jbeta primers. The data were produced by immunoSEQ multiplex PCR, yet TCRdb's version contains in-frame clones alone and is incomplete. The sample shows some 180,000 clones, roughly 9.4% of them seen only once. This clone occurred a few times. Its target is unknown. The material sequenced was PBMCs. This clonotype was sampled from a woman aged 25 to 45 in good health and CMV-seropositive. The chain uses TRBV5-1 and TRBJ2-2, with 7 bases aligning to TRBD2. The CDR3 nucleotides are TGCGCCAGCAGCTTAGAGACTAGCAACACCGGGGAGCTGTTTTTT. Amino acids: CASSLETSNTGELFF.